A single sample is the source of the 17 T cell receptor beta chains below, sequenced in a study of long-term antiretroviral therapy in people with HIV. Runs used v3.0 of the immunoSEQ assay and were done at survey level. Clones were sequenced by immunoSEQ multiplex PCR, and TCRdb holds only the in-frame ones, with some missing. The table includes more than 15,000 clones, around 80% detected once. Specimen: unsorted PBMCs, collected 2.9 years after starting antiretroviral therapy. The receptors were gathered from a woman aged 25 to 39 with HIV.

The CDR3 region is CASSLAGGRDTQYF. In nucleotides, the CDR3 is TGCGCCAGCAGCTTGGCGGGGGGCCGAGATACGCAGTATTTT. This rearrangement joins TRBV5-1 to TRBJ2-3, with D perhaps matching TRBD2 (7 bases). Trimming took off 0 bases at V and 5 bases at J, with 10 bases between the two ends. Germline V CDR1 and CDR2: SGHRS, YFSETQ. CDR3 length: 14 residues. Complete variable domain (other parts from reference TRBV5-1 and TRBJ2-3): KAGVTQTPRYLIKTRGQQVTLSCSPISGHRSVSWYQQTPGQGLQFLFEYFSETQRNKGNFPGRFSGRQFSNSRSEMNVSTLELGDSALYLCASSLAGGRDTQYFGPGTRLTVL.

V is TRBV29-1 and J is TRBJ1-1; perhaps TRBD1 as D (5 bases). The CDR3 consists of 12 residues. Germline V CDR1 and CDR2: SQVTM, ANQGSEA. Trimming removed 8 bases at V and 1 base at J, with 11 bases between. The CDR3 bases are TGCAGCCTTAGGCAGGGGAACACTGAAGCTTTCTTT. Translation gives CSLRQGNTEAFF.

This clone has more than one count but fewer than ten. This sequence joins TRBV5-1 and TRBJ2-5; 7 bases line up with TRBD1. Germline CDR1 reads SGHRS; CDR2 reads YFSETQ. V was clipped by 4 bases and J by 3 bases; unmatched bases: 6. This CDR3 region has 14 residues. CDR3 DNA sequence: TGCGCCAGCAGCCGAGGGACAGTAGAAGAGACCCAGTACTTC. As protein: CASSRGTVEETQYF.

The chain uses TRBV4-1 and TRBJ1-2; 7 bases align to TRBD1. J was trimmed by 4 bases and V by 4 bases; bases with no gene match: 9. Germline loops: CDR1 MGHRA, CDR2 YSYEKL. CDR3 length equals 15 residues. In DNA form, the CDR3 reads TGCGCCAGCAGCCCACGACAGGGCGCTAGCTATGGCTACACCTTC. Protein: CASSPRQGASYGYTF.

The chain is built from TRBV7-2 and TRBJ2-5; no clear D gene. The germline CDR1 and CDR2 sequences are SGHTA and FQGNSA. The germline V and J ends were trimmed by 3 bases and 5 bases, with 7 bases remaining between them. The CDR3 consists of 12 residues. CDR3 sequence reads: CASSFSRETQYF. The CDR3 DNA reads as TGTGCCAGCAGCTTTTCAAGGGAGACCCAGTACTTC.

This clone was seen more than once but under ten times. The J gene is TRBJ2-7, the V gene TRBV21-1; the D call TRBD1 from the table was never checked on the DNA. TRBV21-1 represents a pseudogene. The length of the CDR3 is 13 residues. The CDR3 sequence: CASSNKGVWGQYV. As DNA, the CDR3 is TGTGCCAGCAGCAACAAGGGGGTTTGGGGGCAGTACGTC.

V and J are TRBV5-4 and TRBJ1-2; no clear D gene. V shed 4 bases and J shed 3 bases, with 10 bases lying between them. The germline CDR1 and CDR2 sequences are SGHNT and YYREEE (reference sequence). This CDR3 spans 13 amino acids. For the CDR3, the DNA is TGTGCCAGCAGCGACACGGCAGACTATGGCTACACCTTC. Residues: CASSDTADYGYTF.

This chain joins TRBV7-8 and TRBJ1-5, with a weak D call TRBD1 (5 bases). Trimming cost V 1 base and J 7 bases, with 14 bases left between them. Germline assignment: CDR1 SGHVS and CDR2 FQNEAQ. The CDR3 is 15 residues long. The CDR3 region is CASSLVYGEGQPQHF. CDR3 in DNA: TGTGCCAGCAGCTTAGTGTACGGGGAGGGGCAGCCCCAGCATTTT.

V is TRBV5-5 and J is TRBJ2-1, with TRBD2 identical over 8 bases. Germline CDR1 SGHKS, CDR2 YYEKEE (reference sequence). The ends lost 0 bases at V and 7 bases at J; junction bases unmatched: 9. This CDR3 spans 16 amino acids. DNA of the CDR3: TGTGCCAGCAGCTTGGGACCGGGGGGGGTTTGGAATGAGCAGTTCTTC. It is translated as CASSLGPGGVWNEQFF.

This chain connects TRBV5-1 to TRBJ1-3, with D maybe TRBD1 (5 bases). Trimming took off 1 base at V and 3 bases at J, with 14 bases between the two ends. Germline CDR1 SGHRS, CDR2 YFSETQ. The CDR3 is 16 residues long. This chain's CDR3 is CASSLTGATDGNTIYF. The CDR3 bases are TGCGCCAGCAGCTTGACCGGGGCTACTGATGGAAACACCATATATTTT.

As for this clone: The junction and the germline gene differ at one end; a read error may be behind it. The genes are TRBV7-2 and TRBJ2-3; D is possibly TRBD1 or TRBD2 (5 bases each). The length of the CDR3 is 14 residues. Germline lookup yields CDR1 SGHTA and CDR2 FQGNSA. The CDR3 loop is CASSPAVSAWGLPF. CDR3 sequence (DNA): TGTGCCAGCAGCCCCGCCGTATCAGCCTGGGGGTTACCTTTT.

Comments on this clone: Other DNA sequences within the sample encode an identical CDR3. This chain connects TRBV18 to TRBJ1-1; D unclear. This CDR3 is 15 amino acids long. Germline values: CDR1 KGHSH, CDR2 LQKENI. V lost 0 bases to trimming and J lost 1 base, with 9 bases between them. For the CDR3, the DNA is TGTGCCAGCTCACCACCAATAGGCCGGAACACTGAAGCTTTCTTT. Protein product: CASSPPIGRNTEAFF.

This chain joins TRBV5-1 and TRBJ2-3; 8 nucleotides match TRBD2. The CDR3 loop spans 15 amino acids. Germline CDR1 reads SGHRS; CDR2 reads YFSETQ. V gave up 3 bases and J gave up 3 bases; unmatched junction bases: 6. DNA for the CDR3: TGCGCCAGCAGCTCGGGACTAGTCTTTACAGATACGCAGTATTTT. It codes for CASSSGLVFTDTQYF.

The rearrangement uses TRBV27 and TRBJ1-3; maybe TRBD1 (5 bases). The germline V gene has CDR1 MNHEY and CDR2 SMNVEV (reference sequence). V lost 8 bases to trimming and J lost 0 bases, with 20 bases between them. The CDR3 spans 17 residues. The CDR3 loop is CASAKVSGFNSGNTIYF. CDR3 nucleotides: TGTGCCAGCGCAAAGGTATCAGGGTTCAACTCTGGAAACACCATATATTTT.

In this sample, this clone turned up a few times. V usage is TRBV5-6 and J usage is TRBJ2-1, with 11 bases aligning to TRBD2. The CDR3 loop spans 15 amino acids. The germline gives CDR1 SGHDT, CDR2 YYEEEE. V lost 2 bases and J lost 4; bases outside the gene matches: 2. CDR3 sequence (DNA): TGTGCCAGCAGCTTCGGGACTAGCGGATACAATGAGCAGTTCTTC. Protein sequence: CASSFGTSGYNEQFF.

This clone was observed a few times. CDR3 sequence (DNA): TGTGCCAGCAGCTTGGTGATCGGAGAAAAACTGTTTTTT. Amino acids: CASSLVIGEKLFF. This chain connects TRBV7-9 to TRBJ1-4; no reliable D call. CDR3 length equals 13 residues. Trimming removed 3 bases from V and 8 bases from J, with 10 bases in between. Germline V gene data show CDR1 as SEHNR and CDR2 as FQNEAQ (reference sequence).

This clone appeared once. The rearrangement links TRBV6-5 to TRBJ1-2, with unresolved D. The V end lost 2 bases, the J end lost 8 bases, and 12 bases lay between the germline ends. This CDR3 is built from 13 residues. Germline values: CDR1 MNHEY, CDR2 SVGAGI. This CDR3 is CASSYEGRTGYTF. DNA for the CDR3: TGTGCCAGCAGTTACGAGGGCCGAACAGGCTACACCTTC.